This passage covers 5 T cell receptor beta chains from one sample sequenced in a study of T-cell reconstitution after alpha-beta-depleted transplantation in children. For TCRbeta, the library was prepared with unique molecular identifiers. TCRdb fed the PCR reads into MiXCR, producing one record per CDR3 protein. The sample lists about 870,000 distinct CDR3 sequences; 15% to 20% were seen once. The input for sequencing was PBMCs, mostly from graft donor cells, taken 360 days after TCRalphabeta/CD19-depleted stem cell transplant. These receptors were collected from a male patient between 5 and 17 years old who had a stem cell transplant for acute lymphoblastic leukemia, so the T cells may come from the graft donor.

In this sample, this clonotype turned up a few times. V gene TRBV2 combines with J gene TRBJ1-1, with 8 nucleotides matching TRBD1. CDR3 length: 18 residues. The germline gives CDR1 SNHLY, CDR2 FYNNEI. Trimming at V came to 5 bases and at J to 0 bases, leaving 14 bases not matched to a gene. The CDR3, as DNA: TGTGCCAGCAGTTCACCTGACAGGGGCCTGTCCATGAACACTGAAGCTTTCTTT. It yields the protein CASSSPDRGLSMNTEAFF. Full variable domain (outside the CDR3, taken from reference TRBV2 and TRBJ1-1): EPEVTQTPSHQVTQMGQEVILRCVPISNHLYFYWYRQILGQKVEFLVSFYNNEISEKSEIFDDQFSVERPDGSNFTLKIRSTKLEDSAMYFCASSSPDRGLSMNTEAFFGQGTRLTVV.

The CDR3 region has the DNA TGCAGTGCTCCCTCAAACCTTATCAATGAGCAGTTCTTC. Its translation: CSAPSNLINEQFF. This chain connects TRBV20-1 to TRBJ2-1; D ambiguous. CDR3 length equals 13 residues. Germline loops: CDR1 DFQATT, CDR2 SNEGSKA (reference sequence). The germline V and J ends were trimmed by 5 bases and 6 bases, with 14 bases remaining between them.

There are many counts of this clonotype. CDR3 bases: TGCGCCAGCAGCCGACAGGGTAACTACGAGCAGTACTTC. Its protein product is CASSRQGNYEQYF. J is TRBJ2-7 and V is TRBV5-1, with 7 bases that match TRBD1. V was clipped by 4 bases and J by 3 bases; unmatched bases: 4. The CDR3 spans 13 residues. Germline V gene lookup returns CDR1 SGHRS and CDR2 YFSETQ. Full variable domain (remainder filled in from reference TRBV5-1 and TRBJ2-7): KAGVTQTPRYLIKTRGQQVTLSCSPISGHRSVSWYQQTPGQGLQFLFEYFSETQRNKGNFPGRFSGRQFSNSRSEMNVSTLELGDSALYLCASSRQGNYEQYFGPGTRLTVT.

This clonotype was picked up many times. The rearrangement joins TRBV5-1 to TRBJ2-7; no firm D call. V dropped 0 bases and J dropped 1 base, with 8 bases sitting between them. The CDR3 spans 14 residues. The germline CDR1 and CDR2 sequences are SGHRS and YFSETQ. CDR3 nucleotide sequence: TGCGCCAGCAGCTTGGGTTGGGCATCCTACGAGCAGTACTTC. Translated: CASSLGWASYEQYF.

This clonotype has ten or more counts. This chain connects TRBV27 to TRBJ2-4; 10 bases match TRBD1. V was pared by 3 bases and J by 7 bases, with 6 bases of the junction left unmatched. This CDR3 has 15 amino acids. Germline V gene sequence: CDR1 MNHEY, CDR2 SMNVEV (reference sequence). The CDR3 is CASSLAGQGSNIQYF. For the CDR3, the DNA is TGTGCCAGCAGTTTGGCGGGACAGGGGTCGAACATTCAGTACTTC.